This TCR beta chain was sequenced in a study of monozygotic twins with inflammatory bowel disease. Points from the study as a whole: Distinction of different T cell subtypes was not possible. Some repertoire variability may stem from patients' differing immunosuppressive treatments.

As to this clonotype: The antigen is not known.

TCRdb re-called the 5' RACE reads; every CDR3 protein appears as one record, without DNA. The repertoire table contains tens of thousands of distinct CDR3 sequences. Germline V gives CDR1 SGHTA, CDR2 FQGTGA. The CDR3 contains 13 residues. Investigators pulled total RNA out of whole blood and did not sort T cells. The V and J genes are TRBV7-3 and TRBJ2-4; TCRdb's D call, TRBD1, is unchecked because there is no DNA. Sample: blood. The receptor was derived from a human donor with ulcerative colitis or Crohn's disease, or a healthy co-twin of an affected twin (not recorded which). CDR3 in amino acids: CASSSDRGNIQYF.